This TCR beta chain was sequenced for a study of shared clonotypes between healthy human individuals. The V gene lost 0 bases and the J gene lost 0 bases, with 11 bases spanning the gap. This CDR3 has 17 residues. Profiled with immunoSEQ multiplex PCR; TCRdb holds only in-frame clones, not every one. The sample includes more than 1,200,000 clones, approximately 98.5% of them seen just once. As for this clone: Antigen: not known.

Participating donors were healthy, HIV-negative adults free of recent acute infections or vaccinations. Whole-study results and caveats: The study found lower generation probabilities in non-shared clonotypes than in those shared by all four donors. Few donors restricted represented genetic and exposure-history diversity. The study generally estimated greater richness for naive than memory subsets.

The chain carries TRBV23-1 and TRBJ2-2; no clear D gene. TRBV23-1 is given ORF status, its function remaining uncertain. This sequence originates from a man aged 30-40 years in good health. Sequencing input: naive CD4+ T cells sorted from blood. The sample's subset: CD45RA+ positively selected. In DNA form, the CDR3 reads TGCGCCAGCAGTCAATCGCGGTTCCCTACGAACACCGGGGAGCTGTTTTTT. This sequence encodes CASSQSRFPTNTGELFF.